This TCR beta chain appears in the sequencing data of a study of T cells in Graves' hyperthyroidism and ophthalmopathy (dated by TCRdb to between 2018 and 2021). Context from the whole study: Peripheral blood was sampled at the time of initial diagnosis, prior to any treatment. To identify distinguishing TCR V-J signatures, a discovery cohort of roughly 100 patients was used, comprising some 45 with Graves' ophthalmopathy and around 57 with stable Graves' hyperthyroidism. Whether ophthalmopathy could be predicted prospectively was tested in an independent validation cohort made up of some 20 hyperthyroidism patients plus 17 patients who later progressed to ophthalmopathy. The roughly 100 discovery patients were divided at random into training and test sets in a 7:3 ratio. Thyroid tissue and blood T-cell repertoires from six or seven Graves' hyperthyroidism patients were also compared in the study. Once sampling was done, hyperthyroidism patients were given methimazole at a starting dose of 30 mg daily, whereas ophthalmopathy patients were given high-dose intravenous methylprednisolone. TCR Vbeta CDR3 sequencing of around 130 peripheral blood samples (fewer than 45 ophthalmopathy, 70 to 85 hyperthyroidism and roughly 17 progressor patients) is reported in the paper. What the work shows at the level of the full study, not this receptor alone: In cross-validation, a model built on a 13 V-J signature told ophthalmopathy apart from stable hyperthyroidism with approximately 90% sensitivity and around 84% specificity, and in testing the same model reached 80%/75%. Blood samples also contained most of the expanded thyroid clonotypes (frequency above 0.001), which suggests that blood repertoires may reflect thyroid immune responses. Sample size was not statistically predetermined, and blinding of investigators to group allocation was not performed. In validation, progression to ophthalmopathy was predicted by the model with 70.59% sensitivity and around 75% specificity, a median of around 6.5 months before onset.

Amplification of TCR beta CDR3 regions was carried out from RNA transcripts. The TCR CDR3 was subjected to a first round of RT-PCR using the HTBI primer set and the Qiagen OneStep RT-PCR kit. Libraries were constructed in a second round of multiplex PCR, after which size selection and purification were carried out. The libraries were sequenced on an Illumina HiSeq2000 using paired-end 100 bp reads. On the authors' methods: SOAPnuke was used to process the raw data, with reads discarded if the reads contained adapters or uncalled bases, had a mean Phred below 15, or lacked an exact constant-primer or identifier match. COPE v1.2.5 was used to merge high-quality paired reads, and clonotypes were defined as unique nucleotide sequences. MiTCR v1.1 was used to align clonotypes to the IMGT TRBV, TRBD and TRBJ reference segments. Only V-J combinations with frequency above 0.0001, covering about 99% of repertoires, were analysed. The TCS score was defined as the ratio of F50 (clonal expansion) to E x V (chaos), calculated using BLOSUM62-based TCRdist between CDR3 peptides within each V-J. Welch's t-statistics and random forest reduced fewer than 550 V-J features to 13, which were used in a naive Bayes classifier (R e1071). TCRdb cleaned the public reads at Q25 with fastp, built clones with MiXCR and kept in-frame beta chains. CDR3 protein sequences are deduplicated, and each keeps its most common genes and DNA. These V and J calls originate from TCRdb's pipeline instead of the authors' own analysis. The sample table shows around 440,000 distinct CDR3 sequences, and roughly 14% are seen once. The biggest ten clones account for over 12% of the sample.

This clonotype was detected a few times. The specificity of this receptor is unknown. Base qualities were left out, and no much larger clone turns up one base away. Stable Graves' hyperthyroidism was defined as the absence of progression to ophthalmopathy over 18 months of follow-up. Hyperthyroidism patients were newly diagnosed, had a disease duration of under 2 months, and were aged 18 to 65 years. Exclusion was applied to patients with uncontrolled infections, other autoimmune diseases, pregnancy or lactation. Clinical symptoms, serum thyroxine and TRAb, thyroid ultrasound, and orbital computed tomography formed the basis for the diagnoses. PBMCs were separated from 8 to 10 ml of fresh peripheral blood using Ficoll-Paque density gradient centrifugation. Total RNA was extracted using Trizol reagent, and RNA quality was assessed on an Agilent 2100 Bioanalyzer. The CDR3 runs 11 residues from the cysteine to the phenylalanine. CDR3 DNA only is kept here, 33 bases in frame from base 1. The V end loses 4 bases and the J end loses 18 bases, and a stretch of 13 bases separates them. For CDR1 and CDR2, the germline V gene lists SGHTA and FQGNSA.

The TCR comes from a woman younger than 30 with Graves' hyperthyroidism. Recombination connected TRBV7-2 to TRBJ1-6; no D gene is confidently identified. Sample: blood. The CDR3 amino acid sequence is: CASSSRGVHHF. The DNA reads as follows: TGTGCCAGCAGCTCCCGTGGGGTTCACCACTTT.